The 20 T cell receptor beta chains below all came from one sample that was sequenced in a study of control samples from healthy donors and cancer patients. Method: immunoSEQ multiplex PCR; TCRdb's copy keeps in-frame clones and lacks some. Of about 17,000 clones in the sample, less than 90% were seen once. The sequencing input was PBMCs. These receptors originate from a man aged 60 to 69 with head and neck cancer.

The chain uses TRBV7-9 and TRBJ1-1, with a weak D call TRBD1 (5 bases). With 8 bases removed from V and 1 base from J, the gap between germline ends came to 11 bases. Germline V lookup: CDR1 SEHNR, CDR2 FQNEAQ (reference sequence). This CDR3 is 13 amino acids long. The CDR3 loop is CASGRGANTEAFF. CDR3 coding DNA: TGTGCCAGCGGTAGGGGCGCGAACACTGAAGCTTTCTTT.

This sequence joins TRBV5-1 and TRBJ1-1; no clear D. The germline V gene has CDR1 SGHRS and CDR2 YFSETQ. The CDR3 covers 16 residues. Trimming shortened V by 0 bases and J by 1 base, and 13 bases separated the two germline ends. CDR3 residues: CASSLAGRQTNTEAFF. For the CDR3, the DNA is TGCGCCAGCAGCTTGGCCGGGCGGCAGACGAACACTGAAGCTTTCTTT.

The chain employs TRBV6-5 and TRBJ2-7; D call uncertain. Germline V gene sequence: CDR1 MNHEY, CDR2 SVGAGI. The CDR3 is 12 residues long. The V end was cut by 8 bases, the J end by 2 bases, with 10 bases between. The CDR3 nucleotides are TGTGCCAGCGGAGAGTGGGCCTACGAGCAGTACTTC. This translates into CASGEWAYEQYF.

This chain links TRBV19 with TRBJ1-5, with D perhaps TRBD1 (5 bases). V was cut by 8 bases and J by 4 bases, with 18 bases left in between. This CDR3 contains 15 residues. Per the germline V gene, CDR1 is LNHDA and CDR2 is SQIVND (reference sequence). The CDR3 is CASHLLGTENQPQHF. DNA for the CDR3: TGTGCCAGTCACCTTCTCGGGACCGAGAATCAGCCCCAGCATTTT.

Written as DNA, the CDR3 is TGTGCCAGCAGCTTCAGGGGGCGAGATACGCAGTATTTT. Translation: CASSFRGRDTQYF. This chain connects TRBV7-3 to TRBJ2-3; 8 bases agree with TRBD1. The CDR3 runs 13 residues. The V segment lost 3 bases and the J segment 5 bases; nucleotides outside the gene matches: 1. Germline V lookup: CDR1 SGHTA, CDR2 FQGTGA.

The rearrangement uses TRBV7-2 and TRBJ2-3, with 7 bases lining up with TRBD2. CDR3 length: 16 residues. V dropped 3 bases and J dropped 0; count of bases not matched to a gene: 6. CDR1 SGHTA and CDR2 FQGNSA come from the germline V gene. In DNA, the CDR3 is TGTGCCAGCAGCTTTCGAGCGGGGACTAGCACAGATACGCAGTATTTT. Its protein product is CASSFRAGTSTDTQYF.

This rearrangement joins TRBV7-9 to TRBJ2-2; D call uncertain. Germline CDR1 and CDR2: SEHNR and FQNEAQ (reference sequence). The germline V and J ends were trimmed by 1 base and 4 bases, with 1 base remaining between them. This CDR3 has 12 residues. CDR3 nucleotides: TGTGCCAGCAGCTTAGGCACCGGGGAGCTGTTTTTT. Protein product: CASSLGTGELFF.

V gene TRBV18 combines with J gene TRBJ1-2; a weak D match, TRBD1 (5 bases). This CDR3 comprises 15 residues. V was pared by 6 bases and J by 2 bases, with 16 bases between. Germline loops: CDR1 KGHSH, CDR2 LQKENI. This CDR3 is CASSPGQGDNYGYTF. The CDR3 nucleotides read TGTGCCAGCTCGCCCGGGCAGGGTGACAACTATGGCTACACCTTC.

The genes are TRBV2 and TRBJ2-7, with TRBD1 as a possible D gene (7 bases). This CDR3 has 15 amino acids. Trimming removed 3 bases from V and 3 bases from J, with 15 bases in between. Per the germline V gene, CDR1 is SNHLY and CDR2 is FYNNEI. CDR3 residues: CASSEEGQPVYEQYF. The CDR3 DNA reads as TGTGCCAGCAGTGAGGAGGGACAGCCAGTCTACGAGCAGTACTTC.

The chain has TRBV7-2 and TRBJ1-2, with 10 positions matching TRBD1. Germline CDR1 reads SGHTA; CDR2 reads FQGNSA. This CDR3 spans 15 amino acids. The V and J ends lost 1 base and 6 bases, in that order; junction bases with no gene match: 5. CDR3 sequence reads: CASSLVRGQGDGYTF. The CDR3 DNA reads as TGTGCCAGCAGCTTAGTTAGAGGACAGGGGGATGGCTACACCTTC.

V is TRBV6-4 and J is TRBJ2-3; 8 bases fit TRBD2. Germline CDR1 and CDR2: MRHNA and SNTAGT. The CDR3 loop spans 15 amino acids. The J segment lost 2 bases and the V segment lost 5 bases, leaving 6 bases of the junction unmatched. The CDR3 DNA reads as TGTGCCAGCAGTCTGGGCGGGGGGCCCACAGATACGCAGTATTTT. This gives the protein CASSLGGGPTDTQYF.

This chain links TRBV7-6 with TRBJ2-7; TRBD1 aligns across 7 bases. Trimming cost V 5 bases and J 5 bases; bases outside gene matches: 3. The germline V gene has CDR1 SGHVS and CDR2 FNYEAQ. The CDR3 totals 12 residues. For the CDR3, the DNA is TGTGCCAGCAGCCGGGACAGTGACGAGCAGTACTTC. Translation gives CASSRDSDEQYF.

CDR3 sequence reads: CASSQVQGNTEAFF. CDR3 bases: TGCGCCAGCAGCCAAGTACAGGGTAACACTGAAGCTTTCTTT. The chain joins TRBV4-1 to TRBJ1-1; possible D gene TRBD1, 6 bases. The CDR3 covers 14 residues. Germline values: CDR1 MGHRA, CDR2 YSYEKL. The ends were cut back, 1 base at V and 2 bases at J, with 8 bases in the middle.

The chain joins TRBV7-9 to TRBJ2-5; 12 nucleotides match TRBD1. From germline, CDR1 is SEHNR and CDR2 FQNEAQ (reference sequence). V shed 1 base, J shed 5 bases, and the junction held 5 bases outside the gene matches. The CDR3 is 16 amino acids. The CDR3 DNA follows: TGTGCCAGCAGCTTAGGGGACAGGGGGCACGTGGAGACCCAGTACTTC. Its protein is CASSLGDRGHVETQYF.

This sequence joins TRBV7-9 and TRBJ2-5; D not certain. V was pared by 4 bases and J by 5 bases, with 11 bases between. The length of the CDR3 is 13 residues. The germline CDR1 and CDR2 sequences are SEHNR and FQNEAQ (reference sequence). The CDR3 here is CASSSPGPETQYF. DNA for the CDR3: TGTGCCAGCAGCTCACCCGGGCCGGAGACCCAGTACTTC.

The rearrangement links TRBV29-1 to TRBJ1-1, with D tentatively TRBD1 (5 bases). Looked up from germline, CDR1 is SQVTM and CDR2 is ANQGSEA. The germline V and J ends were trimmed by 6 bases and 3 bases, with 14 bases remaining between them. The CDR3 totals 13 residues. The chain's CDR3 is CSVRDRGDTEAFF. Here the CDR3 DNA reads TGCAGCGTGAGGGACCGGGGGGACACTGAAGCTTTCTTT. The variable domain in full, completed from reference TRBV29-1 and TRBJ1-1, reads SAVISQKPSRDICQRGTSLTIQCQVDSQVTMMFWYRQQPGQSLTLIATANQGSEATYESGFVIDKFPISRPNLTFSTLTVSNMSPEDSSIYLCSVRDRGDTEAFFGQGTRLTVV.

This chain links TRBV4-1 with TRBJ2-5; 8 nucleotides agree with TRBD1. Germline V gene lookup returns CDR1 MGHRA and CDR2 YSYEKL. CDR3 length equals 14 residues. With 3 bases clipped from V and 3 bases from J, the junction kept 3 bases outside the gene matches. CDR3 nucleotide sequence: TGCGCCAGCAGCCAGCTGACAGGGGAAGAGACCCAGTACTTC. It translates to CASSQLTGEETQYF.

This clone appeared a few times. J is TRBJ2-7 and V is TRBV2; 8 nucleotides match TRBD2. This CDR3 spans 14 amino acids. V lost 7 bases, J lost 2 bases, and 7 bases stayed unmatched. Germline V gene data show CDR1 as SNHLY and CDR2 as FYNNEI. The CDR3 here is CASTQLSGAYEQYF. For the CDR3, the DNA is TGTGCCAGCACCCAGCTTAGCGGGGCCTACGAGCAGTACTTC. Combining the CDR3 with reference TRBV2 and TRBJ2-7 gives the whole variable domain EPEVTQTPSHQVTQMGQEVILRCVPISNHLYFYWYRQILGQKVEFLVSFYNNEISEKSEIFDDQFSVERPDGSNFTLKIRSTKLEDSAMYFCASTQLSGAYEQYFGPGTRLTVT.

In its sample, this clone was seen once. This rearrangement joins TRBV18 to TRBJ2-3; D is ambiguous. Germline lookup yields CDR1 KGHSH and CDR2 LQKENI. V was cut by 5 bases and J by 4 bases, with 13 bases left in between. This CDR3 has 14 residues. CDR3 nucleotides: TGTGCCAGCTCAGGTACACCACGGCCAGATACGCAGTATTTT. This gives the protein CASSGTPRPDTQYF.

The J gene is TRBJ2-5, the V gene TRBV7-2, with D tentatively TRBD1 (6 bases). V lost 0 bases to trimming and J lost 2 bases, with 10 bases between them. Germline values: CDR1 SGHTA, CDR2 FQGNSA. The CDR3 is 15 residues long. This CDR3 reads CASSLARTAQETQYF. For the CDR3, the DNA is TGTGCCAGCAGCTTAGCGCGGACAGCTCAAGAGACCCAGTACTTC.